Below are 26 T cell receptor beta chains sequenced from a single sample in a study of T cell repertoires in cytomegalovirus infection. These receptors' targets are unknown. Each CDR3 protein gets one entry after TCRdb re-called the reads with MiXCR. The data hold around 750,000 distinct CDR3 sequences, with over 25% observed a single time. Sample: cultured CD8+ T cells from PBMCs, taken from culture after CMV antigen stimulation. These receptors were collected from a human donor in good health (CMV status not recorded). Some clones in this sample may be carry-over from other donors' samples.

The chain links TRBV29-1 to TRBJ2-2; either TRBD1 or TRBD2 may fit D (7 bases each). The CDR3 has 14 amino acids. The germline V and J ends were trimmed by 7 bases and 1 base, with 13 bases remaining between them. Germline V gene data show CDR1 as SQVTM and CDR2 as ANQGSEA. The CDR3 region has the DNA TGCAGCGGCGGGGGACAGCGGAACACCGGGGAGCTGTTTTTT. It encodes CSGGGQRNTGELFF.

The CDR3 protein is CASSLGGMVVLHGELFF. Written as DNA, the CDR3 is TGTGCCAGCAGTTTAGGTGGAATGGTAGTTCTTCACGGGGAGCTGTTTTTT. The V and J genes are TRBV28 and TRBJ2-2, with unresolved D. Trimming removed 2 bases from V and 7 bases from J, with 20 bases in between. Germline CDR1 and CDR2: MDHEN and SYDVKM. The CDR3 consists of 17 residues.

This clonotype has a single count. This rearrangement joins TRBV19 to TRBJ2-1; tentatively, D is TRBD2 (6 bases). Trimming removed 9 bases from V and 0 bases from J, with 15 bases in between. This CDR3 region has 15 residues. Germline-derived CDR1 and CDR2 are LNHDA and SQIVND (reference sequence). This chain's CDR3 is CASTGPGDSYNEQFF. The CDR3 DNA reads as TGTGCCAGCACCGGCCCGGGGGACTCCTACAATGAGCAGTTCTTC.

Only a few counts were recorded for this clonotype. V is TRBV29-1 and J is TRBJ2-7; either TRBD1 or TRBD2 may supply D (7 bases each). Trimming cost V 5 bases and J 1 base, with 27 bases left between them. Germline V gives CDR1 SQVTM, CDR2 ANQGSEA. The CDR3 totals 18 residues. DNA of the CDR3: TGCAGCGTTTTGACAGGGTCTATCCGGGACTACCCTTCCTACGAGCAGTACTTC. Amino acid sequence: CSVLTGSIRDYPSYEQYF.

This rearrangement joins TRBV5-4 to TRBJ2-5; no reliable D call. V lost 4 bases and J lost 5, with 15 bases in between. CDR3 length: 14 residues. CDR1 is SGHNT, CDR2 YYREEE, per germline (reference sequence). The CDR3 bases are TGTGCCAGCAGCCCGAAGGCGATCGGGGAGACCCAGTACTTC. Its protein product is CASSPKAIGETQYF.

V and J are TRBV18 and TRBJ1-2, with D hard to call. This CDR3 contains 16 residues. CDR1 KGHSH and CDR2 LQKENI come from the germline V gene. V was pared by 4 bases and J by 4 bases, with 19 bases between. CDR3 sequence reads: CASSRMPPENGYGYTF. The CDR3 nucleotides read TGTGCCAGCTCACGAATGCCCCCGGAGAACGGCTATGGCTACACCTTC.

The V and J genes are TRBV20-1 and TRBJ1-2; no clear D gene. The CDR3 spans 8 residues. Trimming removed 4 bases from V and 8 bases from J, with 2 bases in between. Per the germline V gene, CDR1 is DFQATT and CDR2 is SNEGSKA (reference sequence). The CDR3 bases are TGCAGTGCTAAGGGCTACACCTTC. It specifies CSAKGYTF.

Of note for this clonotype: One end of the junction fails to match germline, which may point to a read error. V gene TRBV7-9 combines with J gene TRBJ1-2, with TRBD1 as a possible D gene (5 bases). In germline, CDR1 is SEHNR, CDR2 FQNEAQ (reference sequence). The CDR3 runs to 15 residues. The CDR3 sequence is CVSLSSRRQNLGYTF. The CDR3 DNA sequence: TGTGTCAGCCTATCCTCTCGACGACAGAATCTTGGCTACACCTTC.

The sample holds a few counts of this clonotype. The chain uses TRBV7-9 and TRBJ1-1; weak D call: TRBD1 (5 bases). CDR1 and CDR2 (germline): SEHNR, FQNEAQ (reference sequence). V shed 1 base and J shed 11 bases, with 17 bases lying between them. The CDR3 has 14 amino acids. The CDR3 loop reads CASSLGGTAGHAFF. In DNA form, the CDR3 reads TGTGCCAGCAGCTTAGGGGGGACGGCAGGTCATGCTTTCTTT.

This clonotype has more than one count but fewer than ten. V gene TRBV7-9 combines with J gene TRBJ2-7, with 9 bases lining up with TRBD1. This CDR3 has 15 amino acids. The trim removed 5 bases at V and 2 bases at J, leaving 7 bases unmatched. Germline CDR1 is SEHNR and CDR2 is FQNEAQ (reference sequence). The CDR3: CASSLEGQGTYEQYF. DNA of the CDR3: TGTGCCAGCAGCCTAGAGGGACAGGGTACCTACGAGCAGTACTTC.

This clonotype was detected only once. The genes are TRBV28 and TRBJ2-7; 7 nucleotides line up with TRBD1. The J segment lost 5 bases and the V segment lost 3 bases, leaving 4 bases of the junction unmatched. CDR1 is MDHEN and CDR2 is SYDVKM in the germline V gene. The CDR3 runs 13 residues. The CDR3 loop reads CASSLNRGNEQYF. CDR3 nucleotides: TGTGCCAGCAGTTTGAACAGGGGAAACGAGCAGTACTTC.

The CDR3, as DNA: TGTGCCAGCAGCTTGGTCTGGCGTGACTACACCTTC. It codes for CASSLVWRDYTF. The chain employs TRBV7-4 and TRBJ1-2; no reliable D call. This CDR3 contains 12 residues. V shed 3 bases and J shed 10 bases, with 12 bases lying between them. Germline V gene data show CDR1 as SGHVT and CDR2 as SQSDAQ.

About this clonotype itself: A read error may be the cause here, since a much bigger clone is one base away. The chain is built from TRBV11-2 and TRBJ1-5; D call uncertain. Germline CDR1 SGHAT, CDR2 FQNNGV. This CDR3 is built from 13 residues. Trimming removed 5 bases from V and 4 bases from J, with 9 bases in between. The CDR3 sequence is CASSTEPNQPQHF. The CDR3 coding sequence is TGTGCCAGCAGCACCGAACCGAATCAGCCCCAGCATTTT.

In its sample, this clonotype was seen many times. V gene TRBV7-6 combines with J gene TRBJ1-1; D is possibly TRBD1 (6 bases). V gave up 1 base and J gave up 4 bases, with 10 bases separating them. This CDR3 is built from 14 residues. Germline V gives CDR1 SGHVS, CDR2 FNYEAQ. The CDR3 spells CASSLGGPGTEAFF. The CDR3 DNA sequence: TGTGCCAGCAGCTTAGGGGGGCCGGGCACTGAAGCTTTCTTT.

This chain connects TRBV6-6 to TRBJ1-1, with 8 bases fitting TRBD1. Trimming cost V 11 bases and J 4 bases; bases outside gene matches: 12. The CDR3 totals 14 residues. The germline gives CDR1 MNHNY, CDR2 SVGAGI (reference sequence). The DNA of the CDR3 is TGTGCCCACGCGGTCAGGGGGCTGGGCACTGAAGCTTTCTTT. It is translated as CAHAVRGLGTEAFF.

The chain uses TRBV24-1 and TRBJ2-1, with D tentatively TRBD1 (6 bases). The CDR3 is 14 residues long. Looked up from germline, CDR1 is KGHDR and CDR2 is SFDVKD. Trimming removed 4 bases at V and 3 bases at J, with 9 bases between. For the CDR3, the DNA is TGTGCCACCAGTGAGGACAGTTTCTACAATGAGCAGTTCTTC. As protein: CATSEDSFYNEQFF.

This clonotype has at least ten counts. J is TRBJ1-2 and V is TRBV7-9; D gene uncertain. The CDR3 is made up of 15 amino acids. Deletions cut 1 base from V and 4 bases from J, with 13 bases between. The V gene's germline CDR1 is SEHNR and CDR2 FQNEAQ (reference sequence). Here the CDR3 reads CASSLGSEKIYGYTF. The CDR3 nucleotides are TGTGCCAGCAGCTTAGGATCAGAGAAGATCTATGGCTACACCTTC.

This chain links TRBV13 with TRBJ2-2; no clear D gene. The CDR3 is 14 residues long. Germline V gives CDR1 PRHDT, CDR2 FYEKMQ (reference sequence). V gave up 3 bases and J gave up 2 bases, with 7 bases separating them. The CDR3 loop is CASSFPANTGELFF. The CDR3, as DNA: TGTGCCAGCAGCTTCCCGGCAAACACCGGGGAGCTGTTTTTT.

This clonotype has just a few counts. The CDR3 DNA reads as TGTGCCAGCAGCCAAGTAGGGGGGTATAGCTCCTACGAGCAGTACTTC. Amino acid sequence: CASSQVGGYSSYEQYF. The chain has TRBV3-1 and TRBJ2-7, with D perhaps matching TRBD1 or TRBD2 (6 bases each). V shed 1 base and J shed 0 bases, with 13 bases lying between them. The germline V gene has CDR1 LGHDT and CDR2 YNNKEL (reference sequence). The CDR3 contains 16 residues.

The rearrangement joins TRBV24-1 to TRBJ2-1, with a tentative D call TRBD1 (6 bases). This CDR3 has 17 amino acids. V lost 4 bases, J lost 5 bases, and 20 bases lay in between. Per germline, CDR1 KGHDR and CDR2 SFDVKD. CDR3 amino acids: CATSEGQALGWDNEQFF. CDR3 bases: TGTGCCACCAGTGAGGGACAAGCACTGGGCTGGGACAATGAGCAGTTCTTC.

In this sample, this clonotype turned up many times. This sequence joins TRBV7-9 and TRBJ1-1, with D possibly being TRBD1 (5 bases). CDR3 size: 12 residues. V was clipped by 6 bases and J by 5 bases, with 10 bases between them. CDR1 and CDR2 from the germline V gene are SEHNR and FQNEAQ (reference sequence). The CDR3 here is CASSPGATEAFF. Written as DNA, the CDR3 is TGTGCCAGCAGTCCCGGGGCGACTGAAGCTTTCTTT.

This clonotype came up a few times. J is TRBJ1-2 and V is TRBV9; a possible D gene is TRBD1 (6 bases). The CDR3 contains 16 residues. Between the trimmed V and J ends, which lost 3 bases and 3 bases, there was a span of 18 bases. Germline-derived CDR1 and CDR2 are SGDLS and YYNGEE. CDR3 amino acids: CASSEIQGFDYYGYTF. CDR3 nucleotides: TGTGCCAGCAGCGAAATCCAGGGGTTCGATTACTATGGCTACACCTTC.

For this clonotype: The junction departs from the called germline gene at one end, perhaps through a read error. This rearrangement joins TRBV27 to TRBJ2-5; D might be TRBD1 (6 bases). CDR3 length: 15 residues. CDR1 and CDR2 from the germline V gene are MNHEY and SMNVEV (reference sequence). Here the CDR3 reads CAISFAGTSQETEYF. The CDR3 DNA sequence: TGTGCCATCAGTTTCGCCGGGACAAGCCAAGAGACCGAGTACTTC.

This chain joins TRBV27 and TRBJ2-7, with D perhaps being TRBD1 or TRBD2 (6 bases each). Trimming pared 5 bases from V and 5 bases from J, leaving 16 bases between. CDR3 size: 14 residues. The germline V gene encodes CDR1 MNHEY and CDR2 SMNVEV (reference sequence). This CDR3 is CASSIGGGRDEQYV. CDR3 DNA: TGTGCCAGCAGTATCGGAGGGGGTCGGGACGAGCAGTACGTC.

The chain couples TRBV28 to TRBJ2-2; 10 positions agree with TRBD2. V shed 5 bases and J 7 bases; nucleotides not matched to a gene: 7. Germline values: CDR1 MDHEN, CDR2 SYDVKM. The CDR3 sequence is 15 residues long. The CDR3 DNA is TGTGCCAGCAGTGAGCGGGGGGGCCCGTTCGGGGAGCTGTTTTTT. This gives the protein CASSERGGPFGELFF.

The J gene is TRBJ2-3, the V gene TRBV6-1; 7 nucleotides agree with TRBD2. Germline-derived CDR1 and CDR2 are MNHNS and SASEGT. Trimming removed 7 bases from V and 5 bases from J; junction bases left unmatched: 15. CDR3 length: 16 residues. CDR3 loop: CASITTAGTKLDTQYF. In DNA form, the CDR3 reads TGTGCCAGCATCACCACAGCCGGGACTAAATTAGATACGCAGTATTTT.